These T cell receptor beta chains were read from a single sample in a study of blood T cell repertoires in COVID-19. Some clones are missing from TCRdb's copy, which holds only in-frame ones; the method was immunoSEQ multiplex PCR. Of more than 200,000 clones in the sample, around 90% are singletons; the top ten hold 2% to 3%. The specimen sequenced was peripheral blood. Receptor source: a man between 25 and 39 years old with COVID-19, enrolled during active disease. CDR3s leave out the opening cysteine and the closing phenylalanine or tryptophan. A D gene is named only where the DNA matches it firmly.

v_call	d_call	j_call	cdr3_aa
TRBV28	.	TRBJ2-5	ASSLGQAFQETQY
TRBV15	TRBD1	TRBJ2-3	ATGGDRVFTDTQY
TRBV27	.	TRBJ1-1	ASSLRDGNTEAF
TRBV6-6	.	TRBJ1-2	ASKKTGTNYGYT
TRBV25-1	TRBD2	TRBJ2-1	ASSESGGGAFHEQF
TRBV7-3	.	TRBJ1-4	ASSLVGGQKNEKLF
TRBV28	TRBD2	TRBJ2-7	ASSSYPTGGRPHEQY
TRBV21-1	.	TRBJ1-5	ASRNSPSGPQH
TRBV28	TRBD1	TRBJ1-2	ASSSHRGQDGYT
TRBV24-1	TRBD1	TRBJ2-5	ATSDLGTGEGTQY
TRBV19	.	TRBJ2-1	ASSITQSRPMSNEQF
TRBV10-3	TRBD1	TRBJ1-2	AISESQGILANYGYT
TRBV29-1	.	TRBJ1-5	SVGAGLNQPQH
TRBV9	.	TRBJ2-2	ASSVLGNTGELF
TRBV28	TRBD1	TRBJ2-1	ASSAGTGTGNEQF
TRBV3-1/TRBV3-2	TRBD1	TRBJ1-5	ASSPTRDREQPQH
TRBV2	.	TRBJ1-5	ASSDSSNQPQH
TRBV21-1	.	TRBJ1-5	ASSNRRAVRSNQPQH
TRBV19	TRBD1	TRBJ2-7	ASSRDRDSHEQY
TRBV4-1	TRBD1	TRBJ2-7	ASSQPTGVGIKYEQY
TRBV12-5	.	TRBJ1-1	ALAGQSNTEAF
TRBV15	.	TRBJ1-1	ATSRDRQAEAF
TRBV11-2	TRBD2	TRBJ2-1	ASKGREKQF
TRBV7-9	TRBD1	TRBJ1-1	ASSLDREDTEAF
TRBV5-1	.	TRBJ1-3	ASSQRQASSGNTIY
TRBV7-3	TRBD1	TRBJ2-3	ASSFGDRASTDTQY
TRBV18	TRBD1	TRBJ2-5	ASSPTTGGETQY
TRBV4-1	.	TRBJ2-1	ASSQARGYYNEQF
TRBV2	TRBD1	TRBJ2-3	ASSEGQGAGDTQY
TRBV19	.	TRBJ1-2	ASTSGSTTLGYT
TRBV19	.	TRBJ1-6	ASSIGDSPLH
TRBV4-1	.	TRBJ2-2	ASSQEWGSVKPNTGELF
TRBV4-1	.	TRBJ2-1	ASSPNRGGDNEQF
TRBV6-5	.	TRBJ1-1	ASSRPARGTEAF
TRBV5-8	.	TRBJ1-6	ASSAGFYNSPLH
TRBV27	.	TRBJ1-1	ASSFQGDTEAF
TRBV7-3	TRBD1	TRBJ1-2	ASSARQGDYGYT
TRBV10-3	TRBD2	TRBJ2-1	AIGREVSYNEQF
TRBV5-5	.	TRBJ1-3	ASSLSHYGNTIY
TRBV9	.	TRBJ1-1	ASSSQTGNTEAF
TRBV6-5	TRBD1	TRBJ1-6	ASTTRDSNSPLH
TRBV7-2	TRBD2	TRBJ2-7	ASSLAPWREISYEQY
TRBV24-1	TRBD1	TRBJ2-2	ATSGGQGHNTGELF
TRBV18	TRBD1	TRBJ1-1	ASSPTPAGQDLEAF
TRBV9	TRBD2	TRBJ2-7	ASSVAPGAGDSYEQY
TRBV27	TRBD1	TRBJ1-6	ASSYRGRSPLH
TRBV2	.	TRBJ2-1	ASSGIRLRVVNEQF
TRBV11-2	.	TRBJ2-1	ASNRQGSYNEQF
TRBV14	TRBD2	TRBJ2-1	ASSQDVWQRGGNEQF
TRBV19	.	TRBJ2-2	ATRAGELF
TRBV4-3	.	TRBJ1-2	ASSQDARVGYGYT
TRBV11-2	.	TRBJ1-2	ASSLDRPSGYT
TRBV18	.	TRBJ2-7	ASSPTGVSYEQY
TRBV18	TRBD2	TRBJ2-1	ASSPPAGESPSYNEQF